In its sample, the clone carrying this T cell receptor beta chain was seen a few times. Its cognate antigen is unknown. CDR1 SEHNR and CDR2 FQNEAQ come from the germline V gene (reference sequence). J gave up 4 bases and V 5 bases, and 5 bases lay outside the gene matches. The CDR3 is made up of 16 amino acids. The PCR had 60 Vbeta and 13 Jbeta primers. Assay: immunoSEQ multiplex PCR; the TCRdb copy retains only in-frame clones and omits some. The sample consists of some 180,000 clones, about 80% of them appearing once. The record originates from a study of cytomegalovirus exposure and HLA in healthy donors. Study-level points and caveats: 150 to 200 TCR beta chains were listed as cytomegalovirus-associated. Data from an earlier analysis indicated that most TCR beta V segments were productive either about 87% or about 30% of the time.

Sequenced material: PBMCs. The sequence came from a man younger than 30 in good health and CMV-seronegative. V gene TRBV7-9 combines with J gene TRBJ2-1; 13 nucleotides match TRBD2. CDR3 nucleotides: TGTGCCAGCAGCCGGGGACTAGCGGGATATTACAATGAGCAGTTCTTC. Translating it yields CASSRGLAGYYNEQFF.